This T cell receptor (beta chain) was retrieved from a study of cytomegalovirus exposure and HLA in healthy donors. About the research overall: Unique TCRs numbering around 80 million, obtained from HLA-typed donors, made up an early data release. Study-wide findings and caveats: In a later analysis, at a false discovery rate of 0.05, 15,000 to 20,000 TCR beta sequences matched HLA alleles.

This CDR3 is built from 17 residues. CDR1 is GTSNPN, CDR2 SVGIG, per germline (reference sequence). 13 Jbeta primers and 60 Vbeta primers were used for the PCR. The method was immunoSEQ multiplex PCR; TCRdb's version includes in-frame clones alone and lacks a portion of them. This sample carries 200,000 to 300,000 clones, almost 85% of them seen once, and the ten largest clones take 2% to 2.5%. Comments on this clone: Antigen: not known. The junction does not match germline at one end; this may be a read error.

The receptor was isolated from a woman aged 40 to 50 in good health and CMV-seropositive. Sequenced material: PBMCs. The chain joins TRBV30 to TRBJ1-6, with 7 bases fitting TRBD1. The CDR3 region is CAWSRDRTQGGNSPPHF. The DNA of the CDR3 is TGTGCCTGGAGTCGGGATAGGACCCAGGGGGGCAATTCACCCCCCCACTTT.